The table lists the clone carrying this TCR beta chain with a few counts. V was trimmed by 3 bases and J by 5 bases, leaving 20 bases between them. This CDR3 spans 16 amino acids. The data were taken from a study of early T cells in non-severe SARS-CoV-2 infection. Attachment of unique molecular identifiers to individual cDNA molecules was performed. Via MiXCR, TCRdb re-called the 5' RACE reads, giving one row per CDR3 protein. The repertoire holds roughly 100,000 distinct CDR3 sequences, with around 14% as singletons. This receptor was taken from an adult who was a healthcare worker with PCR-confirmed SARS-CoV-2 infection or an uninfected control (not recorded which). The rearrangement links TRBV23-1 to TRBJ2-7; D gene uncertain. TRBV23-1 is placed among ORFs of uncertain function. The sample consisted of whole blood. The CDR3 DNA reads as TGCGCCAGCAGTCATCTTAGCCGGGCTCCGCGGAACGAGCAGTACTTC. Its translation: CASSHLSRAPRNEQYF.